This T cell receptor beta chain was recovered during a study of blood T cells in healthy people across ages. A second 7 to 11 cycle PCR used barcoded and J-beta primers. TCRdb reanalysed the 5' RACE reads using MiXCR and keeps one entry per CDR3 protein. This table has roughly 2 million distinct CDR3 sequences, 49% appearing once. Germline loops: CDR1 WNHNN, CDR2 SYGVQD (reference sequence). This CDR3 spans 17 amino acids. The V segment lost 3 bases and the J segment 0 bases; nucleotides outside the gene matches: 9. Study-wide results and limits: Higher diversity, along with more naive CD4+ cells, distinguished long-lived donors from aged donors.

About this clonotype itself: Its antigen is undetermined.

Sequenced sample: blood. This chain uses TRBV10-1 with TRBJ1-1; 8 bases line up with TRBD1. This TCR came from a woman in her thirties or forties in good health. Here the CDR3 DNA reads TGCGCCAGCAGTGACCCCGGACAGGGTGGCATGAACACTGAAGCTTTCTTT. Encoded protein: CASSDPGQGGMNTEAFF.